Below, 15 T cell receptor beta chains from the same sample are listed, as sequenced in a study of PD-L1 blockade in urothelial cancer. The time point was: pretreatment peripheral blood. Only in-frame clones appear in the TCRdb table, and some are missing; sequencing was by immunoSEQ multiplex PCR. In the table there are 60,000 or so clones, 80% to 85% of which are singletons. Specimen: PBMCs, collected around atezolizumab (anti-PD-L1) treatment. The receptors shown here come from a man aged 65 to 79 with urothelial cancer.

The chain is built from TRBV7-3 and TRBJ2-3; 14 nucleotides align to TRBD2. This CDR3 region has 17 residues. The V and J ends lost 4 bases and 8 bases, in that order; junction bases with no gene match: 11. CDR1 SGHTA and CDR2 FQGTGA come from the germline V gene. CDR3 DNA sequence: TGTGCCAGCAGCTCAACCGGGACTAGCGGGAGTGGGAGTACGCAGTATTTT. Translated, it gives CASSSTGTSGSGSTQYF.

This chain connects TRBV5-1 to TRBJ2-7; 10 bases line up with TRBD1. V lost 4 bases to trimming and J lost 2 bases; unmatched junction nucleotides: 6. Germline lookup yields CDR1 SGHRS and CDR2 YFSETQ. This CDR3 region has 15 residues. CDR3 amino acids: CASSPGGTGAYEQYF. CDR3 coding DNA: TGCGCCAGCAGCCCGGGGGGGACAGGGGCCTACGAGCAGTACTTC.

A single count supports this clone. This chain joins TRBV5-4 and TRBJ2-2; 8 bases are a match to TRBD2. The CDR3 contains 15 residues. Germline-derived CDR1 and CDR2 are SGHNT and YYREEE (reference sequence). Unmatched junction bases numbered 6, after V lost 4 bases and J lost 4 bases. Here the CDR3 DNA reads TGTGCCAGCAGCACCGTAGCGGGGAGCACCGGGGAGCTGTTTTTT. Protein: CASSTVAGSTGELFF.

The CDR3 loop is CASSDRQGNTEAFF. The DNA of the CDR3 is TGTGCCAGCAGCGATCGACAGGGGAACACTGAAGCTTTCTTT. The V and J genes are TRBV14 and TRBJ1-1, with 7 bases matching TRBD1. Germline CDR1 is SGHDN and CDR2 is FVKESK. CDR3 length: 14 amino acids. Losses at the gene ends were 5 bases for V and 1 base for J; bases not matched to a gene: 4.

The rearrangement joins TRBV7-3 to TRBJ2-7; perhaps TRBD1 as D (6 bases). The V end was cut by 5 bases, the J end by 1 base, with 15 bases between. Germline V gene data show CDR1 as SGHTA and CDR2 as FQGTGA. This CDR3 has 15 residues. The CDR3 loop reads CASSLAGGWSYEQYF. In DNA form, the CDR3 reads TGTGCCAGCAGCCTAGCTGGGGGCTGGTCCTACGAGCAGTACTTC.

The CDR3 protein is CASSLDRAYEQYF. The CDR3 DNA follows: TGCGCCAGCAGCTTGGACAGGGCCTACGAGCAGTACTTC. The genes are TRBV5-1 and TRBJ2-7, with a tentative D call TRBD1 (6 bases). Trimming stripped 0 bases from V and 2 bases from J, with 6 bases between. In germline, CDR1 is SGHRS, CDR2 YFSETQ. The CDR3 runs 13 residues. The variable domain in full, with the rest retrieved from reference TRBV5-1 and TRBJ2-7, is KAGVTQTPRYLIKTRGQQVTLSCSPISGHRSVSWYQQTPGQGLQFLFEYFSETQRNKGNFPGRFSGRQFSNSRSEMNVSTLELGDSALYLCASSLDRAYEQYFGPGTRLTVT.

This chain joins TRBV10-2 and TRBJ2-2, with a possible D match to TRBD1 (5 bases). V was pared by 7 bases and J by 7 bases, with 16 bases between. The CDR3 extends over 14 amino acids. Germline V lookup: CDR1 WSHSY, CDR2 SAAADI. CDR3 bases: TGCGCCAGCATAAGTCAGGGTATGGGCGGGGAGCTGTTTTTT. This gives the protein CASISQGMGGELFF.

The chain carries TRBV6-4 and TRBJ2-1; D gene ambiguous. The CDR3 has 13 residues. CDR1 is MRHNA and CDR2 is SNTAGT in the germline V gene. The germline V and J ends were trimmed by 5 bases and 8 bases, with 13 bases remaining between them. Here the CDR3 reads CASSRYLRDEQFF. The CDR3 DNA sequence: TGTGCCAGCAGTCGGTACCTCCGTGATGAGCAGTTCTTC.

This chain uses TRBV5-1 with TRBJ2-2; 7 bases line up with TRBD1. This CDR3 is built from 13 residues. The V gene end was trimmed by 3 bases and the J gene end by 5 bases; junction bases not matched to a gene: 1. Germline V gene lookup returns CDR1 SGHRS and CDR2 YFSETQ. The CDR3 DNA follows: TGCGCCAGCAGCTGGGGACAGACCGGGGAGCTGTTTTTT. Translated: CASSWGQTGELFF. The full variable domain, its missing parts supplied by reference TRBV5-1 and TRBJ2-2, is KAGVTQTPRYLIKTRGQQVTLSCSPISGHRSVSWYQQTPGQGLQFLFEYFSETQRNKGNFPGRFSGRQFSNSRSEMNVSTLELGDSALYLCASSWGQTGELFFGEGSRLTVL.

The rearrangement links TRBV19 to TRBJ2-5; 14 bases line up with TRBD2. V dropped 4 bases and J dropped 5; count of bases not matched to a gene: 3. This CDR3 is 15 amino acids long. Per germline, CDR1 LNHDA and CDR2 SQIVND (reference sequence). In nucleotides, the CDR3 is TGTGCCAGTAGTAAGGGACTAGCGGGAGAGGAGACCCAGTACTTC. This sequence encodes CASSKGLAGEETQYF. Full variable domain (remainder filled in from reference TRBV19 and TRBJ2-5): DGGITQSPKYLFRKEGQNVTLSCEQNLNHDAMYWYRQDPGQGLRLIYYSQIVNDFQKGDIAEGYSVSREKKESFPLTVTSAQKNPTAFYLCASSKGLAGEETQYFGPGTRLLVL.

V usage is TRBV5-1 and J usage is TRBJ1-1, with D possibly matching TRBD1 (5 bases). Per the germline V gene, CDR1 is SGHRS and CDR2 is YFSETQ. This CDR3 region has 14 residues. V lost 2 bases, J lost 2 bases, and 10 bases lay in between. CDR3 loop: CASSFRGPNTEAFF. The CDR3 DNA follows: TGCGCCAGCAGCTTTAGGGGTCCTAACACTGAAGCTTTCTTT.

The CDR3 coding sequence is TGCGCCAGCACGCAACAGGGGAACACCGGGGAGCTGTTTTTT. Translating it yields CASTQQGNTGELFF. This chain uses TRBV5-1 with TRBJ2-2; TRBD1 might be the D (6 bases). The germline V gene encodes CDR1 SGHRS and CDR2 YFSETQ. CDR3 size: 14 residues. V lost 6 bases and J 1 base, leaving 10 bases between the germline ends.

The chain combines TRBV5-1 with TRBJ2-3; 14 bases are shared with TRBD2. Germline V gene lookup returns CDR1 SGHRS and CDR2 YFSETQ. Trimming removed 1 base from V and 1 base from J; junction bases left unmatched: 8. The CDR3 sequence is 19 residues long. The CDR3 DNA sequence: TGCGCCAGCAGCTTGAGGGGACTAGCGGGAGTCACCGGCACAGATACGCAGTATTTT. Translating gives CASSLRGLAGVTGTDTQYF.

The table lists this clone with a few counts. J is TRBJ1-4 and V is TRBV19, with 7 bases identical to TRBD1. Trimming at V came to 9 bases and at J to 4 bases, leaving 8 bases not matched to a gene. Germline V lookup: CDR1 LNHDA, CDR2 SQIVND (reference sequence). The CDR3 is made up of 14 amino acids. The chain's CDR3 is CASKHRGYNEKLFF. CDR3 DNA sequence: TGTGCCAGCAAACACAGGGGCTATAATGAAAAACTGTTTTTT.

The J gene is TRBJ1-1, the V gene TRBV7-9; 8 bases are shared with TRBD1. Trimming took 5 bases from V and 9 from J; bases not matched to a gene: 8. The CDR3 spans 13 residues. Germline V CDR1 and CDR2: SEHNR, FQNEAQ (reference sequence). In nucleotides, the CDR3 is TGTGCCAGCAGCCCCGGACAGGGAAGGCAAGCTTTCTTT. Its protein product is CASSPGQGRQAFF.